What follows are 12 T cell receptor beta chains derived from one specimen sequenced in a study of T-cell reconstitution after alpha-beta-depleted transplantation in children. Unique molecular identifiers featured in how the TCRbeta library was prepared. TCRdb re-called the PCR reads with MiXCR, one entry per CDR3 protein. Found here are fewer than 750,000 distinct CDR3 sequences, roughly 24% of them singletons; the top ten hold roughly 13%. The sample here was PBMCs, mostly from graft donor cells, taken 360 days after TCRalphabeta/CD19-depleted stem cell transplant. These receptors were taken from a boy less than two years old who had a stem cell transplant for acute myeloid leukemia, so the T cells may come from the graft donor.

This clonotype occurred many times. V gene TRBV12-3 or TRBV12-4 combines with J gene TRBJ2-1, with 8 bases lining up with TRBD2. The CDR3 sequence is 14 residues long. With 7 bases clipped from V and 3 bases from J, the junction kept 5 bases outside the gene matches. The DNA for the CDR3 is TGTGCCAGCATGGGACTAGATTTCTACAATGAGCAGTTCTTC. Translating gives CASMGLDFYNEQFF.

This rearrangement joins TRBV20-1 to TRBJ2-2; no firm D call. Germline-derived CDR1 and CDR2 are DFQATT and SNEGSKA (reference sequence). This CDR3 is built from 13 residues. V was clipped by 3 bases and J by 5 bases, with 10 bases between them. The CDR3 protein is CSASGTATGELFF. DNA of the CDR3: TGCAGTGCTAGCGGTACAGCTACCGGGGAGCTGTTTTTT.

The V gene is TRBV24-1, the J gene TRBJ2-7; TRBD1 agrees at 8 bases. CDR3 length equals 16 residues. V gave up 8 bases and J gave up 5 bases; unmatched junction bases: 16. Germline-derived CDR1 and CDR2 are KGHDR and SFDVKD. The CDR3 nucleotides are TGTGCCACCATTTACCGAGCCGGGACAGGCAGGGACGAGCAGTACTTC. This codes for CATIYRAGTGRDEQYF.

This clonotype was counted only a few times. This rearrangement joins TRBV12-3 or TRBV12-4 to TRBJ1-1, with TRBD1 as a possible D gene (6 bases). The ends were cut back, 6 bases at V and 4 bases at J, with 15 bases in the middle. This CDR3 region has 14 residues. CDR3 DNA sequence: TGTGCCAGCAGGCGCGTGGGGGGGCGCACTGAAGCTTTCTTT. Protein product: CASRRVGGRTEAFF.

The V and J genes are TRBV4-2 and TRBJ1-4; TRBD1 agrees at 9 bases. Germline-derived CDR1 and CDR2 are LGHNA and YNFKEQ. This CDR3 spans 14 amino acids. The trim removed 4 bases at V and 8 bases at J, leaving 5 bases unmatched. The CDR3 sequence is CASSLSTGGEKLFF. CDR3 bases: TGTGCCAGCAGCCTATCGACAGGGGGAGAAAAACTGTTTTTT.

Many counts were recorded for this clonotype. The rearrangement links TRBV20-1 to TRBJ2-2; unclear D gene. CDR1 is DFQATT, CDR2 SNEGSKA, per germline (reference sequence). CDR3 length: 15 amino acids. The V gene lost 5 bases and the J gene lost 2 bases, with 15 bases spanning the gap. CDR3 loop: CSAFPGYSNTGELFF. DNA for the CDR3: TGCAGTGCTTTCCCTGGATACTCCAACACCGGGGAGCTGTTTTTT.

This chain joins TRBV18 and TRBJ2-3, with 7 nucleotides matching TRBD2. Trimming took 3 bases from V and 3 from J; bases not matched to a gene: 6. The CDR3 consists of 15 residues. Germline CDR1 reads KGHSH; CDR2 reads LQKENI. CDR3 region: CASSPWASGTDTQYF. DNA of the CDR3: TGTGCCAGCTCACCCTGGGCTAGCGGAACAGATACGCAGTATTTT.

The V and J genes are TRBV25-1 and TRBJ2-7; 7 positions match TRBD1. The CDR3 spans 15 residues. Unmatched junction bases numbered 5, after V lost 3 bases and J lost 0 bases. Germline loops: CDR1 MGHDK, CDR2 SYGVNS. The CDR3 bases are TGTGCCAGCAGTGACCCCCGGGACAGCTCCTACGAGCAGTACTTC. As protein: CASSDPRDSSYEQYF.

This clonotype showed up many times. This CDR3 reads CASSPARGNSPLHF. The CDR3 DNA sequence: TGTGCCAGCAGTCCAGCAAGGGGAAATTCACCCCTCCACTTT. The chain recombines TRBV12-3 or TRBV12-4 with TRBJ1-6, with D tentatively TRBD1 (5 bases). V was cut by 5 bases and J by 7 bases, with 12 bases left in between. The CDR3 runs 14 residues.

V and J are TRBV6-5 and TRBJ2-1, with 7 bases identical to TRBD2. The ends lost 2 bases at V and 2 bases at J; junction bases unmatched: 6. The length of the CDR3 is 16 residues. Looked up from germline, CDR1 is MNHEY and CDR2 is SVGAGI. The CDR3 bases are TGTGCCAGCAGTTACGGGGGGGACTCCCCCTACAATGAGCAGTTCTTC. This codes for CASSYGGDSPYNEQFF.

The sample holds many counts of this clonotype. The V gene is TRBV12-3 or TRBV12-4, the J gene TRBJ1-1; unclear D gene. The CDR3 runs 11 residues. Trimming pared 7 bases from V and 0 bases from J, leaving 3 bases between. The CDR3: CASNMNTEAFF. The DNA of the CDR3 is TGTGCCAGCAACATGAACACTGAAGCTTTCTTT.

The CDR3 sequence is CASPRGHRDTQYF. The CDR3 DNA is TGTGCCAGCCCGCGGGGGCATCGCGATACGCAGTATTTT. The J gene is TRBJ2-3, the V gene TRBV21-1; the table names TRBD1, a call not compared with the DNA. TRBV21-1 is described as a pseudogene. The CDR3 consists of 13 residues.